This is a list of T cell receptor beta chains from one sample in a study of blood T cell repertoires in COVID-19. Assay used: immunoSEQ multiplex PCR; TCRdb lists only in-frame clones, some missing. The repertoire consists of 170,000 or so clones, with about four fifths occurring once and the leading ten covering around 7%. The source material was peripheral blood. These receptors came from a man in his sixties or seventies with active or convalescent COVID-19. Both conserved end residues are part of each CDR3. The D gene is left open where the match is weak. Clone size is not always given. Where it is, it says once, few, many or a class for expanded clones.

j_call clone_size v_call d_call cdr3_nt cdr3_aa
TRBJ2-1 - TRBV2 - TGTGCCAGCAGTGCTACCTTCTTGACACTTGGTGAGCAGTTCTTC CASSATFLTLGEQFF
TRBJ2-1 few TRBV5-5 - TGTGCCAGCAGCTTGGGGGCCCAGGTTTACAATGAGCAGTTCTTC CASSLGAQVYNEQFF
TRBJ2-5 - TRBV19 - TGTGCCAGTCGGGGGTACCGAGAGACCCAGTACTTC CASRGYRETQYF
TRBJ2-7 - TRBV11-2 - TGTGCCAGCAGCTTAGATCCTGGGGCCATTAGCTCCTACGAGCAGTACTTC CASSLDPGAISSYEQYF
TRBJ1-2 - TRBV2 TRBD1 TGTGCCAGCAGCGTACAGGGGAACTATGGCTACACCTTC CASSVQGNYGYTF
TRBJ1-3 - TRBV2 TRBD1 TGTGCCAGCAGGGAGGGACAGGGGAACGGAAACACCATATATTTT CASREGQGNGNTIYF
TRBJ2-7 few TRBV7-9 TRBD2 TGTGCCAGCAGCTTTCCGGGAGGGCTGTACGAGCAGTACTTC CASSFPGGLYEQYF
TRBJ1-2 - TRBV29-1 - TGCAGCGTTGTAGCCGCGGGGGCGGACTACACCTTC CSVVAAGADYTF
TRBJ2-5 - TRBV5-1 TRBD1 TGCGCCAGCAGCTTGGGGGACAGGGACTCGGTGACCCAGTACTTC CASSLGDRDSVTQYF
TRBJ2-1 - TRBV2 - TGTGCCAGCAGTGGGACACGGGGACTGAGCTCCTACAATGAGCAGTTCTTC CASSGTRGLSSYNEQFF
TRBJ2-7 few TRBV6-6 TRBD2 TGTGCCAGCACTAACGCGGGGGGTGGAGGGTCCTACGAGCAGTACTTC CASTNAGGGGSYEQYF
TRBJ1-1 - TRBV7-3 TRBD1 TGTGCCAGCAGCCTGAGACAGGGGGGCACTGAAGCTTTCTTT CASSLRQGGTEAFF
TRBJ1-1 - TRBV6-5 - TGTGCCAGCAGATTTCAACAGGGCTACACTGAAGCTTTCTTT CASRFQQGYTEAFF
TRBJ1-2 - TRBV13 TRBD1 TGTGCCAGCAGCTTAAGACAGGGGGCGCGCGGCTACACCTTC CASSLRQGARGYTF
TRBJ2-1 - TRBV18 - TGTGCCAGCTCACCACCCGGCGGGACGAGGGCCACCAATGAGCAGTTCTTC CASSPPGGTRATNEQFF
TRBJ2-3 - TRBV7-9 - TGTGCCAGCAGCTTAGCAGGGGTCACGGGTACGCAGTATTTT CASSLAGVTGTQYF
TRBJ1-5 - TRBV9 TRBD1 TGTGCCAGCAACTCCGGGACAGATAGCAATCAGCCCCAGCATTTT CASNSGTDSNQPQHF
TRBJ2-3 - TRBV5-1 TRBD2 TGCGCCAGCAACCGACTAGCGGGGGGTGGGAGCACAGATACGCAGTATTTT CASNRLAGGGSTDTQYF
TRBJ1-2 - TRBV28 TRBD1 TGTGCCAGCAGTCATGGGACAGGGGGTCGGTATGGCTACACCTTC CASSHGTGGRYGYTF
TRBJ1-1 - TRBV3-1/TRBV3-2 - TGTGCCAGCAGCCAAGCGGGGACAACTGAAGCTTTCTTT CASSQAGTTEAFF
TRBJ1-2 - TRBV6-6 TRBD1 TGTGCCAGCAGCCAGGGACAGGAGTATGGCTACACCTTC CASSQGQEYGYTF
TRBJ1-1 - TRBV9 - TGTGCCAGCAGCCCCGGTCCCGAGGGCGGCACTGAAGCTTTCTTT CASSPGPEGGTEAFF
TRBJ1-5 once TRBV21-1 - TGTGCCAGCAGCAAGGGAGAACAGCGGGAGGGACGGAACCAGCCCCAGCATTTT CASSKGEQREGRNQPQHF
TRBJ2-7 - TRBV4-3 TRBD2 TGCGCCAGCAGCCCGAGGACTAGTTTCGGGTACGAGCAGTACTTC CASSPRTSFGYEQYF
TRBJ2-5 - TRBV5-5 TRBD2 TGTGCCAGCAGCTTGTTGATTCTAGCGGGGGGGCGGGAGACCCAGTACTTC CASSLLILAGGRETQYF
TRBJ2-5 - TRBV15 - TGTGCCACCAGCGTAAACTACGAGACCCAGTACTTC CATSVNYETQYF
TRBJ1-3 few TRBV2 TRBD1 TGTGCCAGCAGCAGCCAGACAGGGGGCTCTGGAAACACCATATATTTT CASSSQTGGSGNTIYF
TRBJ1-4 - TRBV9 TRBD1 TGTGCCAGCAGCCTCTGGACAGGGGATGACGAAAAACTGTTTTTT CASSLWTGDDEKLFF
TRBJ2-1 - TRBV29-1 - TGCAGCGTTGAAGGAGCAGGCGCCCGAGAGTACAATGAGCAGTTCTTC CSVEGAGAREYNEQFF
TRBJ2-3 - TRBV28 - TGTGCCAGCAGCAGTCTGAATACGCAGTATTTT CASSSLNTQYF
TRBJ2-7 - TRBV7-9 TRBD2 TGTGCCAGCAGTATCCGCGGGAGCTCCTACGAGCAGTACTTC CASSIRGSSYEQYF
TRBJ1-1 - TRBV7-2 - TGTGCCAGCAGGGCTCTCAGGGAGGGCACTGAAGCTTTCTTT CASRALREGTEAFF
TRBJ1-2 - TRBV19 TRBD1 TGTGCCAGTAGTTCGGGACAGGGGCCTCCGAGGTATGGCTACACCTTC CASSSGQGPPRYGYTF
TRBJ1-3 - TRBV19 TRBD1 TGTGCCAGTCACCATCGGGACAGGGGACGGCCTGGAAACACCATATATTTT CASHHRDRGRPGNTIYF
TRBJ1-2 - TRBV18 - TGTGCCAGCTCACCACCGGACAAGTATGGCTACACCTTC CASSPPDKYGYTF
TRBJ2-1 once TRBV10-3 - TGTGCCATCAGCGCCTACAATGAGCAGTTCTTC CAISAYNEQFF
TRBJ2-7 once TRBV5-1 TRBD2 TGCGCCAGCTGTCTTTCTAGCGGCTACGAGCAGTACTTC CASCLSSGYEQYF
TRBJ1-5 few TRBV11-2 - TGTGCCAGCAGCATGGAGGGAGTGGGAAGCAATCAGCCCCAGCATTTT CASSMEGVGSNQPQHF
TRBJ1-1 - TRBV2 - TGTGCCAGCAGTGAAAGAGGTGGGAGGGGTCACACTGAAGCTTTCTTT CASSERGGRGHTEAFF
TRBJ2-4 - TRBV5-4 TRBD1 TGTGCCAGCAGCGGGGGGACAGGGGGCCCTAACGGCAAAAACATTCAGTACTTC CASSGGTGGPNGKNIQYF
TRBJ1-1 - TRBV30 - TGTGCCTGGAGTAAGGGGGATGAAGCTTTCTTT CAWSKGDEAFF
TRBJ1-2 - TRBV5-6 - TGTGCCAGCAGCCCGTTGGGGACACAGGGCTACACCTTC CASSPLGTQGYTF
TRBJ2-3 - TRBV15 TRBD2 TGTGCCACTAAAAGCGGCCAGCGGGGGGCCCTAGATACGCAGTATTTT CATKSGQRGALDTQYF
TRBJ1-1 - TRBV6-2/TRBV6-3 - TGTGCCAGCAGTCTCACTGTGACAGACCCGGGGAACACTGAAGCTTTCTTT CASSLTVTDPGNTEAFF
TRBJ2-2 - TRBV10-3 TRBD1 TGTGCCATCAGGGGGACAGGGGGGACCGGGGAGCTGTTTTTT CAIRGTGGTGELFF
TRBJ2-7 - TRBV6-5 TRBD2 TGTGCCAGCAGACCCGGGACTACCCAGGGACTGGAGCAGTACTTC CASRPGTTQGLEQYF
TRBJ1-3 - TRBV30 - TGTGCCTGGCGATTCTCCGGGGACACCATATATTTT CAWRFSGDTIYF